This TCR beta chain was documented in a study of lymphopenia after photon versus proton radiotherapy. Findings of the study overall: Post-nadir diversity loss with photons came from oligoclonal expansion, particularly CD8+ Temra cells.

Germline assignment: CDR1 SGHNT and CDR2 YENEEA. The CDR3 spans 15 residues. With 1 base removed from V and 2 bases from J, the gap between germline ends came to 10 bases. Comment on this clone: Its antigen remains unidentified.

The protocol was immunoSEQ multiplex PCR, while the TCRdb copy is restricted to in-frame clones and leaves out a portion. The sample lists tens of thousands of clones, approximately 90% seen once, with over 45% in the top ten. The origin of this receptor is a woman aged 55-69 years with cholangiocarcinoma. Some clones in this sample may be carry-over from other donors' samples. The chain links TRBV11-3 to TRBJ2-3, with D uncertain. This specimen was peripheral blood, taken from a patient treated with proton-based radiotherapy. CDR3 in DNA: TGTGCCAGCAGCTTAGGCGACTCTTACACAGATACGCAGTATTTT. This encodes CASSLGDSYTDTQYF.